The 29 T cell receptor beta chains listed next were all sequenced from one sample in a study of cytomegalovirus exposure and HLA in healthy donors. This PCR relied on a set of 60 Vbeta primers and 13 Jbeta primers. Measured with immunoSEQ multiplex PCR; TCRdb has only the in-frame clones, and not every one. The sample yields under 85,000 clones, of which the top ten take up approximately 15%. Sequences were obtained from PBMCs. Receptor source: a boy between 10 and 17 years old in good health and CMV-seronegative.

The rearrangement links TRBV2 to TRBJ2-2, with 16 bases that match TRBD2. This CDR3 is 19 amino acids long. The V gene end was trimmed by 9 bases and the J gene end by 5 bases; junction bases not matched to a gene: 15. Germline V gene data show CDR1 as SNHLY and CDR2 as FYNNEI. The chain's CDR3 is CASPASGLAGGPWTGELFF. In nucleotides, the CDR3 is TGTGCCAGTCCCGCTTCGGGACTAGCGGGAGGGCCGTGGACCGGGGAGCTGTTTTTT.

Turning to this clone: The junction and the germline gene differ at one end; a read error may be behind it. The V and J genes are TRBV5-1 and TRBJ2-3; a weak D match, TRBD1 (5 bases). Germline CDR1 is SGHRS and CDR2 is YFSETQ. The CDR3 consists of 15 residues. The DNA of the CDR3 is TGCGCCAGCACCTTGGCAGGGTCCGAGGCAGATACGCAGTATTTT. Protein sequence: CASTLAGSEADTQYF. Variable domain in full (rest from reference TRBV5-1 and TRBJ2-3): KAGVTQTPRYLIKTRGQQVTLSCSPISGHRSVSWYQQTPGQGLQFLFEYFSETQRNKGNFPGRFSGRQFSNSRSEMNVSTLELGDSALYLCASTLAGSEADTQYFGPGTRLTVL.

V gene TRBV7-2 combines with J gene TRBJ2-7, with 8 bases lining up with TRBD1. The CDR3 is 12 residues long. Trimming at V came to 5 bases and at J to 6 bases, leaving 3 bases not matched to a gene. Germline loops: CDR1 SGHTA, CDR2 FQGNSA. CDR3 DNA: TGTGCCAGCAGCCAGGGGGCCCGCGAGCAGTACTTC. Amino acid sequence: CASSQGAREQYF.

The rearrangement uses TRBV5-1 and TRBJ2-1, with a possible D match to TRBD2 (5 bases). The CDR3 extends over 16 amino acids. Germline V gene data show CDR1 as SGHRS and CDR2 as YFSETQ. Trimming shortened V by 6 bases and J by 0 bases, and 16 bases separated the two germline ends. The DNA for the CDR3 is TGCGCCAGCACCCCGGTGGAGGCCAGCTCCTACAATGAGCAGTTCTTC. Residues: CASTPVEASSYNEQFF.

The chain combines TRBV7-9 with TRBJ2-2; 7 nucleotides match TRBD2. CDR3 length: 14 residues. J was trimmed by 1 base and V by 8 bases; bases with no gene match: 4. CDR1 SEHNR and CDR2 FQNEAQ come from the germline V gene (reference sequence). The CDR3: CASWRGKNTGELFF. The CDR3 coding sequence is TGTGCCAGCTGGCGGGGGAAGAACACCGGGGAGCTGTTTTTT.

This chain connects TRBV7-9 to TRBJ1-4; D call uncertain. The CDR3 extends over 14 amino acids. Trimming shortened V by 4 bases and J by 6 bases, and 12 bases separated the two germline ends. Germline values: CDR1 SEHNR, CDR2 FQNEAQ (reference sequence). CDR3 sequence (DNA): TGTGCCAGCAGCTCTCCCCCTCTTGATGAAAAACTGTTTTTT. Translation: CASSSPPLDEKLFF.

V gene TRBV7-6 combines with J gene TRBJ1-5, with 7 bases fitting TRBD1. Germline assignment: CDR1 SGHVS and CDR2 FNYEAQ. The CDR3 length is 18 residues. V gave up 1 base and J gave up 2 bases; unmatched junction bases: 11. CDR3 DNA sequence: TGTGCCAGCAGCTTAGGCTTGTTCGACAGGGATGGCAATCAGCCCCAGCATTTT. It codes for CASSLGLFDRDGNQPQHF.

This chain links TRBV28 with TRBJ2-7; D might be TRBD1 (5 bases). Germline V gives CDR1 MDHEN, CDR2 SYDVKM. The CDR3 is made up of 14 amino acids. Deletions cut 6 bases from V and 7 bases from J, with 19 bases between. CDR3 sequence: CASSLETVREEQYF. The CDR3 coding sequence is TGTGCCAGCAGCCTTGAGACAGTCCGAGAAGAGCAGTACTTC.

The J gene is TRBJ1-1, the V gene TRBV2, with a tentative D call TRBD1 (6 bases). CDR3 length: 14 residues. Germline V gives CDR1 SNHLY, CDR2 FYNNEI. V was clipped by 3 bases and J by 1 base, with 9 bases between them. The CDR3 is CASSESQGNTEAFF. The CDR3 bases are TGTGCCAGCAGTGAGTCACAGGGGAACACTGAAGCTTTCTTT.

This chain connects TRBV6-5 to TRBJ1-2; possible D gene TRBD1, 5 bases. This CDR3 has 14 residues. The V gene's germline CDR1 is MNHEY and CDR2 SVGAGI. V was clipped by 2 bases and J by 7 bases, with 14 bases between them. CDR3 region: CASSYRQGTSGYTF. The DNA of the CDR3 is TGTGCCAGCAGTTACCGCCAGGGAACAAGTGGCTACACCTTC.

Here the CDR3 DNA reads TGTGCCAGCAGCGTAGCTACTTCGGCTAGCGGGAGTTGGAGCTCCTACAATGAGCAGTTCTTC. This gives the protein CASSVATSASGSWSSYNEQFF. The chain couples TRBV9 to TRBJ2-1; 10 nucleotides align to TRBD2. Germline V CDR1 and CDR2: SGDLS, YYNGEE. V trimming: 0 bases; J trimming: 0 bases; junction bases outside the gene matches: 15. The CDR3 covers 21 residues.

The chain links TRBV29-1 to TRBJ2-3; D not certain. The CDR3 length is 10 residues. V gave up 8 bases and J gave up 3 bases, with 6 bases separating them. From germline, CDR1 is SQVTM and CDR2 ANQGSEA. The CDR3 reads CSPSTDTQYF. CDR3 bases: TGCAGCCCCTCGACAGATACGCAGTATTTT.

J is TRBJ2-1 and V is TRBV7-9; 12 nucleotides match TRBD2. Trimming at V came to 5 bases and at J to 9 bases, leaving 11 bases not matched to a gene. From germline, CDR1 is SEHNR and CDR2 FQNEAQ (reference sequence). The CDR3 spans 16 residues. CDR3 in amino acids: CASSPPSGRAGGEQFF. The DNA for the CDR3 is TGTGCCAGCAGCCCCCCTAGCGGGAGGGCCGGGGGTGAGCAGTTCTTC. Complete variable domain (other parts from reference TRBV7-9 and TRBJ2-1): DTGVSQNPRHKITKRGQNVTFRCDPISEHNRLYWYRQTLGQGPEFLTYFQNEAQLEKSRLLSDRFSAERPKGSFSTLEIQRTEQGDSAMYLCASSPPSGRAGGEQFFGPGTRLTVL.

V usage is TRBV5-8 and J usage is TRBJ2-3; TRBD1 matches at 9 bases. The CDR3 contains 15 residues. With 3 bases clipped from V and 1 base from J, the junction kept 3 bases outside the gene matches. Germline loops: CDR1 SGHTS, CDR2 YDEGEE. CDR3 protein: CASSSRDRGTDTQYF. As DNA, the CDR3 is TGTGCCAGCAGCTCTCGGGACAGGGGCACAGATACGCAGTATTTT. The whole variable domain, filled in from reference TRBV5-8 and TRBJ2-3, reads EAGVTQSPTHLIKTRGQQATLRCSPISGHTSVYWYQQALGLGLQFLLWYDEGEERNRGNFPPRFSGRQFPNYSSELNVNALELEDSALYLCASSSRDRGTDTQYFGPGTRLTVL.

The rearrangement joins TRBV11-2 to TRBJ2-3; unclear D gene. V was pared by 2 bases and J by 6 bases, with 12 bases between. Germline CDR1 is SGHAT and CDR2 is FQNNGV. The CDR3 loop spans 14 amino acids. In nucleotides, the CDR3 is TGTGCCAGCAGCTTAAATAGACTCTCTGATACGCAGTATTTT. Translating gives CASSLNRLSDTQYF.

The chain recombines TRBV7-6 with TRBJ2-7; 7 nucleotides agree with TRBD1. V was clipped by 5 bases and J by 2 bases; unmatched bases: 15. The CDR3 has 17 residues. Germline loops: CDR1 SGHVS, CDR2 FNYEAQ. The CDR3 DNA reads as TGTGCCAGCAGCCCCGGGGCGGGTGGGACAGTTACCTACGAGCAGTACTTC. Protein sequence: CASSPGAGGTVTYEQYF.

The DNA for the CDR3 is TGCGCCAGCAGCCAAGATCAAGGACAGCTGGATGGCTACACCTTC. It is translated as CASSQDQGQLDGYTF. This chain uses TRBV4-3 with TRBJ1-2, with D possibly matching TRBD1 (6 bases). The ends were cut back, 0 bases at V and 6 bases at J, with 14 bases in the middle. Germline V lookup: CDR1 LGHNA, CDR2 YSLEER. This CDR3 is built from 15 residues.

The V and J genes are TRBV6-5 and TRBJ2-7; 8 nucleotides agree with TRBD2. This CDR3 is built from 15 residues. V trimming: 5 bases; J trimming: 0 bases; junction bases outside the gene matches: 6. CDR1 MNHEY and CDR2 SVGAGI come from the germline V gene. The CDR3 protein is CASSRAGLGSYEQYF. Written as DNA, the CDR3 is TGTGCCAGCAGTAGGGCGGGACTAGGCTCCTACGAGCAGTACTTC.

The genes are TRBV7-6 and TRBJ2-5; D call uncertain. With 1 base removed from V and 5 bases from J, the gap between germline ends came to 5 bases. CDR3 length: 12 amino acids. In germline, CDR1 is SGHVS, CDR2 FNYEAQ. CDR3: CASSLGSETQYF. The CDR3 DNA sequence: TGTGCCAGCAGCTTAGGTTCGGAGACCCAGTACTTC.

On this clone: Distinct nucleotide sequences in the sample also encode this CDR3. This chain connects TRBV11-2 to TRBJ1-5; D gene uncertain. Per germline, CDR1 SGHAT and CDR2 FQNNGV. V dropped 1 base and J dropped 4 bases, with 5 bases sitting between them. CDR3 length equals 13 residues. In DNA, the CDR3 is TGTGCCAGCAGCTTAGGTCAGAATCAGCCCCAGCATTTT. It is translated as CASSLGQNQPQHF.

The chain has TRBV5-4 and TRBJ2-6; 8 positions match TRBD1. Germline V lookup: CDR1 SGHNT, CDR2 YYREEE (reference sequence). The CDR3 has 16 amino acids. Trimming removed 5 bases from V and 2 bases from J; junction bases left unmatched: 6. CDR3 region: CASRRTGLAGANVLTF. The CDR3, as DNA: TGTGCCAGCAGGCGGACAGGGTTGGCTGGGGCCAACGTCCTGACTTTC.

This rearrangement joins TRBV10-3 to TRBJ2-3; 7 nucleotides match TRBD1. V shed 0 bases and J 3 bases; nucleotides not matched to a gene: 3. This CDR3 contains 15 residues. Germline lookup yields CDR1 ENHRY and CDR2 SYGVKD. CDR3 residues: CAISESRGQTDTQYF. The CDR3 nucleotides are TGTGCCATCAGTGAGTCGAGGGGGCAAACAGATACGCAGTATTTT.

The chain links TRBV7-9 to TRBJ2-2; 11 bases are shared with TRBD2. Looked up from germline, CDR1 is SEHNR and CDR2 is FQNEAQ (reference sequence). The CDR3 covers 17 residues. V trimming: 7 bases; J trimming: 4 bases; junction bases outside the gene matches: 11. The CDR3 nucleotides read TGTGCCAGCAACCAACTAGCGGGAGTTGCGGGCACCGGGGAGCTGTTTTTT. Encoded protein: CASNQLAGVAGTGELFF.

The CDR3 region has the DNA TGTGCCAGCAGTTTAAGAGCGGGGCCCCGGGGAAACATTCAGTACTTC. Residues: CASSLRAGPRGNIQYF. The chain has TRBV27 and TRBJ2-4; 7 positions agree with TRBD2. The CDR3 totals 16 residues. Unmatched junction bases numbered 10, after V lost 2 bases and J lost 6 bases. Germline V CDR1 and CDR2: MNHEY, SMNVEV (reference sequence).

The rearrangement links TRBV30 to TRBJ1-4; perhaps TRBD1 as D (6 bases). V lost 3 bases and J lost 8, with 16 bases in between. This CDR3 contains 14 residues. Germline V gives CDR1 GTSNPN, CDR2 SVGIG (reference sequence). The CDR3 here is CAWSDTGIDEKLFF. CDR3 nucleotides: TGTGCCTGGAGCGATACAGGGATTGACGAAAAACTGTTTTTT.

The V call is TRBV11-2, the J call TRBJ2-3, with TRBD2 matching 8 bases. The CDR3 sequence is 18 residues long. Germline V gene sequence: CDR1 SGHAT, CDR2 FQNNGV. The V and J ends lost 2 bases and 1 base, in that order; junction bases with no gene match: 11. The CDR3 protein is CASSLMGYGGGGTDTQYF. The CDR3, as DNA: TGTGCCAGCAGCTTAATGGGATACGGGGGGGGCGGCACAGATACGCAGTATTTT.

The chain employs TRBV27 and TRBJ1-6; D is perhaps TRBD1 (6 bases). The V end was cut by 5 bases, the J end by 6 bases, with 14 bases between. Germline-derived CDR1 and CDR2 are MNHEY and SMNVEV (reference sequence). This CDR3 contains 15 residues. CDR3 protein: CASSRTQGRNSPLHF. Written as DNA, the CDR3 is TGTGCCAGCAGTCGAACACAGGGTCGTAATTCACCCCTCCACTTT.

The chain has TRBV29-1 and TRBJ1-1; 9 positions match TRBD1. The trim removed 7 bases at V and 5 bases at J, leaving 2 bases unmatched. Germline V gene sequence: CDR1 SQVTM, CDR2 ANQGSEA. The CDR3 has 11 amino acids. The CDR3 nucleotides read TGCAGCGACGGGACAGGGACTGAAGCTTTCTTT. Its translation is CSDGTGTEAFF.

This sequence joins TRBV5-1 and TRBJ1-1, with D possibly matching TRBD1 (6 bases). The CDR3 loop spans 14 amino acids. Germline V CDR1 and CDR2: SGHRS, YFSETQ. Trimming stripped 4 bases from V and 5 bases from J, with 15 bases between. This CDR3 reads CASSPRAGETEAFF. For the CDR3, the DNA is TGCGCCAGCAGCCCGAGGGCAGGGGAAACTGAAGCTTTCTTT.